This T cell receptor (beta chain) originates from a study of CD8 T cells in Susac syndrome. From blood CD8+ and CD4+ T cells, TCR beta sequences were generated. TEMRA cells were FACS-enriched, with CD8+ and CD4+ T cells isolated negatively. Reverse transcription of about 0.5 to 1 ug RNA was carried out with random hexamers. Amplification of TCR beta CDR3 was carried out by immunoSEQ multiplex PCR, which covered 54 Vbeta and 13 Jbeta segments. From the immunoSEQ multiplex PCR reads, TCRdb called clonotypes with MiXCR, one entry per CDR3 protein. The sample yields a few hundred thousand distinct CDR3 sequences, more than 85% seen once. The sample taken for sequencing was CD8+ T cells from PBMCs. The TCR originated in a human donor with multiple sclerosis.

The CDR3 DNA sequence: TGCGCCAGCAGCCAAGATGTAAGGCGGGAGCTGGTAGATACGCAGTATTTT. Translating it yields CASSQDVRRELVDTQYF. The rearrangement uses TRBV4-1 and TRBJ2-3; TRBD2 matches 7 bases. CDR1 is MGHRA, CDR2 YSYEKL, per germline. The junction had 11 bases not matched to a gene; V was cut back by 0 bases and J by 5 bases. CDR3 length: 17 amino acids.